The next 25 T cell receptor beta chains were all read from a single sample in a study of blood T cell repertoires in COVID-19 (dated by TCRdb to 2020 to 2021). The library was prepared using the immunoSEQ multiplex PCR assay. In TCRdb, the immuneACCESS table is reduced to in-frame sequences with V and J assigned. These tables do not hold every clone; where another copy was compared, an unresolved V gene accounts for under half, and the others remain unexplained. The sample table contains about 62,000 clones; only one count was recorded for 80% to 90% of them. Jointly, the top ten make up 18% of the sample. The sequenced material came from peripheral blood. These receptors were taken from a woman aged 60-75 years with COVID-19, enrolled during active disease.

The rearrangement uses TRBV2 and TRBJ1-5; possibly TRBD1 for D (5 bases). The germline gives CDR1 SNHLY, CDR2 FYNNEI. The CDR3 is 11 residues long. Trimming left V 6 bases short and J 12 bases short, with 12 bases between. DNA of the CDR3: TGTGCCAGCAGAGAGGGACTCCACCAGCATTTT. Amino acid sequence: CASREGLHQHF. Drawing the rest from reference TRBV2 and TRBJ1-5, the complete variable domain is EPEVTQTPSHQVTQMGQEVILRCVPISNHLYFYWYRQILGQKVEFLVSFYNNEISEKSEIFDDQFSVERPDGSNFTLKIRSTKLEDSAMYFCASREGLHQHFGDGTRLSIL.

CDR3: CATSRAGPLGEQGEKLFF. DNA of the CDR3: TGTGCCACCAGTAGGGCCGGGCCTCTAGGCGAACAGGGTGAAAAACTGTTTTTT. This sequence joins TRBV24-1 and TRBJ1-4; tentatively, D is TRBD1 (6 bases). V was shortened by 6 bases and J by 7 bases, with 26 bases between the two germline ends. Germline V lookup: CDR1 KGHDR, CDR2 SFDVKD. This CDR3 is 18 amino acids long.

The chain links TRBV12-3 or TRBV12-4 to TRBJ1-2; no reliable D call. This CDR3 comprises 11 residues. The ends were cut back, 3 bases at V and 7 bases at J, with 6 bases in the middle. The CDR3 DNA is TGTGCCAGCAGTTTCTCCTCTGGCTACACCTTC. Amino acids: CASSFSSGYTF.

This chain uses TRBV6-1 with TRBJ1-5; D is unclear. This CDR3 contains 13 residues. Trimming took off 3 bases at V and 0 bases at J, with 3 bases between the two ends. CDR1 is MNHNS and CDR2 is SASEGT in the germline V gene. The CDR3 DNA reads as TGTGCCAGCAGTGACAATAGCAATCAGCCCCAGCATTTT. It specifies CASSDNSNQPQHF.

The chain employs TRBV6-5 and TRBJ2-3; a possible D gene is TRBD1 (7 bases). The CDR3 spans 13 residues. The V gene's germline CDR1 is MNHEY and CDR2 SVGAGI. V was pared by 8 bases and J by 8 bases, with 17 bases between. This CDR3 reads CASLQGGSGTQYF. Here the CDR3 DNA reads TGTGCCAGCCTCCAGGGGGGCAGTGGTACGCAGTATTTT.

This chain connects TRBV6-2 or TRBV6-3 to TRBJ2-5; D is unclear. V gave up 6 bases and J gave up 5 bases, with 7 bases separating them. The CDR3 covers 11 residues. CDR1 and CDR2 (germline): MNHEY, SVGEGT. CDR3 in DNA: TGTGCCAGCAGCAACACGGAGACCCAGTACTTC. Its translation: CASSNTETQYF.

The chain employs TRBV4-1 and TRBJ1-2; 7 bases match TRBD1. Germline assignment: CDR1 MGHRA and CDR2 YSYEKL. The V segment lost 4 bases and the J segment 2 bases; nucleotides outside the gene matches: 7. This CDR3 region has 15 residues. This chain's CDR3 is CASSLTRDSNYGYTF. CDR3 DNA sequence: TGCGCCAGCAGCCTAACCCGGGACAGCAACTATGGCTACACCTTC.

The rearrangement links TRBV9 to TRBJ2-2; 10 positions agree with TRBD2. The length of the CDR3 is 15 residues. Germline V gives CDR1 SGDLS, CDR2 YYNGEE. V dropped 4 bases and J dropped 4; count of bases not matched to a gene: 4. DNA of the CDR3: TGTGCCAGCAGCCCGAGCGGGAGGGGCACCGGGGAGCTGTTTTTT. As protein: CASSPSGRGTGELFF.

The CDR3 protein is CASSLDQQGSDYGYTF. The CDR3 DNA sequence: TGTGCCAGCAGTCTAGACCAACAGGGATCTGACTATGGCTACACCTTC. V is TRBV27 and J is TRBJ1-2; possibly TRBD1 for D (6 bases). Germline CDR1 and CDR2: MNHEY and SMNVEV (reference sequence). V was trimmed by 5 bases and J by 3 bases, leaving 19 bases between them. This CDR3 is 16 amino acids long.

The J gene is TRBJ2-7, the V gene TRBV5-1; 14 bases are a match to TRBD2. With V trimmed by 3 bases and J by 7 bases, 12 bases remained unmatched. Germline V gene sequence: CDR1 SGHRS, CDR2 YFSETQ. The CDR3 spans 17 residues. The CDR3 sequence: CASSSSGGLAGAGEQYF. In DNA form, the CDR3 reads TGCGCCAGCAGCTCTAGCGGGGGACTAGCGGGAGCGGGGGAGCAGTACTTC.

This chain's CDR3 is CASSLSAGNQPQHF. The CDR3 bases are TGTGCCAGCAGTTTATCGGCGGGCAATCAGCCCCAGCATTTT. The J gene is TRBJ1-5, the V gene TRBV27; D is undetermined. The ends were cut back, 0 bases at V and 2 bases at J, with 5 bases in the middle. The CDR3 has 14 amino acids. In germline, CDR1 is MNHEY, CDR2 SMNVEV (reference sequence).

This clone was observed a handful of times. CDR3 in amino acids: CASSVEEGAGHEQYF. CDR3 DNA: TGTGCCAGCAGCGTAGAGGAGGGAGCAGGCCACGAGCAGTACTTC. V gene TRBV9 combines with J gene TRBJ2-7, with a tentative D call TRBD2 (6 bases). Germline-derived CDR1 and CDR2 are SGDLS and YYNGEE. This CDR3 is 15 amino acids long. Trimming took off 0 bases at V and 5 bases at J, with 15 bases between the two ends. The whole variable domain, remainder taken from reference TRBV9 and TRBJ2-7, is DSGVTQTPKHLITATGQRVTLRCSPRSGDLSVYWYQQSLDQGLQFLIQYYNGEERAKGNILERFSAQQFPDLHSELNLSSLELGDSALYFCASSVEEGAGHEQYFGPGTRLTVT.

V and J are TRBV19 and TRBJ1-1; D is possibly TRBD1 (6 bases). The CDR3 has 14 amino acids. V was trimmed by 3 bases and J by 3 bases, leaving 11 bases between them. Looked up from germline, CDR1 is LNHDA and CDR2 is SQIVND (reference sequence). The CDR3 DNA reads TGTGCCAGTAGTATTCGGGGGGGCCACACTGAAGCTTTCTTT. Translation gives CASSIRGGHTEAFF.

This chain joins TRBV21-1 and TRBJ2-1; the D call of TRBD2 is as the table states it, not checked on the DNA. TRBV21-1 constitutes a pseudogene. The CDR3 runs 15 residues. In DNA form, the CDR3 reads TGTGCCAGCAGCCTGGGACTAGCTTACCCCAATGAGCAGTTCTTC. Protein: CASSLGLAYPNEQFF.

This clone was detected a few times. This sequence joins TRBV6-2 or TRBV6-3 and TRBJ1-1, with D unclear. Trimming shortened V by 4 bases and J by 6 bases, and 9 bases separated the two germline ends. Germline CDR1 is MNHEY and CDR2 is SVGEGT. The length of the CDR3 is 12 residues. CDR3 loop: CASSSYGSEAFF. The CDR3 DNA follows: TGTGCCAGCAGTTCTTACGGGTCTGAAGCTTTCTTT.

This chain links TRBV7-2 with TRBJ1-2; TRBD1 aligns across 8 bases. V trimming: 1 base; J trimming: 1 base; junction bases outside the gene matches: 8. CDR1 and CDR2 (germline): SGHTA, FQGNSA. The CDR3 runs 17 residues. CDR3 region: CASSLDARGLNNYGYTF. CDR3 sequence (DNA): TGTGCCAGCAGCTTAGATGCCAGGGGGCTGAATAACTATGGCTACACCTTC.

The chain is built from TRBV6-5 and TRBJ2-7, with 10 bases fitting TRBD2. This CDR3 is built from 15 residues. V shed 6 bases, J shed 2 bases, and the junction held 7 bases outside the gene matches. In germline, CDR1 is MNHEY, CDR2 SVGAGI. The CDR3 nucleotides are TGTGCCAGCAGACCTAAAGCGGGAGGGCCCTACGAGCAGTACTTC. This encodes CASRPKAGGPYEQYF.

The V gene is TRBV5-4, the J gene TRBJ2-5; 7 nucleotides agree with TRBD1. With 5 bases clipped from V and 1 base from J, the junction kept 5 bases outside the gene matches. The CDR3 has 14 residues. Per germline, CDR1 SGHNT and CDR2 YYREEE (reference sequence). The CDR3 loop is CASRERQGQETQYF. The CDR3 DNA is TGTGCCAGCAGGGAGAGACAGGGCCAAGAGACCCAGTACTTC.

This chain uses TRBV5-1 with TRBJ2-6, with 10 nucleotides matching TRBD1. V shed 3 bases and J 3 bases; nucleotides not matched to a gene: 6. Germline V lookup: CDR1 SGHRS, CDR2 YFSETQ. The CDR3 has 17 residues. The CDR3 DNA sequence: TGCGCCAGCAGCTCATGGACAGGGGGAAGTGGGGCCAACGTCCTGACTTTC. It encodes CASSSWTGGSGANVLTF.

For the CDR3, the DNA is TGTGCCAGCAGCCCGACACCGCGGGGGGACAGGGCCGCCGGGGAGCTGTTTTTT. Residues: CASSPTPRGDRAAGELFF. The chain links TRBV3-1 (or the pseudogene TRBV3-2) to TRBJ2-2, with a tentative D call TRBD1 (9 bases). Germline-derived CDR1 and CDR2 are LGHDT and YNNKEL (reference sequence). Deletions cut 4 bases from V and 6 bases from J, with 24 bases between. The CDR3 length is 18 residues.

This clone appeared once. J is TRBJ2-7 and V is TRBV11-2; 9 bases match TRBD2. V was pared by 5 bases and J by 4 bases, with 9 bases of the junction left unmatched. From germline, CDR1 is SGHAT and CDR2 FQNNGV. This CDR3 has 15 amino acids. Here the CDR3 reads CASSRIAGEGYEQYF. The CDR3, as DNA: TGTGCCAGCAGCCGTATAGCGGGAGAGGGATACGAGCAGTACTTC.

The chain joins TRBV11-2 to TRBJ2-7; 11 bases line up with TRBD2. V dropped 0 bases and J dropped 4; count of bases not matched to a gene: 8. The germline V gene encodes CDR1 SGHAT and CDR2 FQNNGV. This CDR3 comprises 17 residues. This CDR3 is CASSLDGLAGGPYEQYF. CDR3 nucleotide sequence: TGTGCCAGCAGCTTAGATGGGCTAGCGGGAGGTCCGTACGAGCAGTACTTC.

The J gene is TRBJ1-5, the V gene TRBV6-5; TRBD1 agrees at 8 bases. Trimming cost V 6 bases and J 5 bases; bases outside gene matches: 6. This CDR3 is built from 14 residues. Germline lookup yields CDR1 MNHEY and CDR2 SVGAGI. The CDR3 DNA is TGTGCCAGCAGATCGGACAGGGTTGATCAGCCCCAGCATTTT. This translates into CASRSDRVDQPQHF.

This chain uses TRBV7-2 with TRBJ1-5; the D gene is possibly TRBD1 (6 bases). V was cut by 3 bases and J by 6 bases, with 9 bases left in between. The CDR3 covers 13 residues. CDR1 SGHTA and CDR2 FQGNSA come from the germline V gene. The chain's CDR3 is CASSFPGVQPQHF. The CDR3 DNA reads TGTGCCAGCAGCTTCCCAGGGGTTCAGCCCCAGCATTTT.

The chain joins TRBV30 to TRBJ1-1; D uncertain. V lost 3 bases and J 8 bases, leaving 10 bases between the germline ends. The CDR3 sequence is 11 residues long. Germline-derived CDR1 and CDR2 are GTSNPN and SVGIG (reference sequence). The CDR3 coding sequence is TGTGCCTGGAGGAGGCAATCCGAAGCTTTCTTT. Translating gives CAWRRQSEAFF.